This T cell receptor (beta chain) was identified during a study of neurological immune-mediated disorders. Study-level points and caveats: The study found no CDR3 amino acid sequences shared by expanded clones across subjects, suggesting private repertoires in all groups. Among 34 multiple sclerosis patients, 18 had repertoires that phylogenetic grouping placed in one related-CDR3 cluster, a possible signature.

Synthesis of cDNA used 5'RACE (with 10-nucleotide random UMIs). MiXCR was run by TCRdb on the 5' RACE reads, yielding one entry per CDR3 protein. The sample shows around 60,000 distinct CDR3 sequences, about 3.3% of them seen only once. Unsorted libraries were derived from 2 million PBMCs stored at -80 C. The CDR3 spans 13 residues. V lost 1 base and J lost 12, with 16 bases in between. This clonotype was found many times. Its target is not known. The rearrangement uses TRBV12-3 or TRBV12-4 and TRBJ2-7; D assignment may be TRBD1 or TRBD2 (5 bases each). Sequenced material: PBMCs. The TCR comes from a woman aged 55-69 years with multiple sclerosis. CDR3 DNA: TGTGCCAGCAGTTTAGGGGACGGTGGAGTCATGTACTTC. The encoded protein is CASSLGDGGVMYF.